The table lists the clone carrying this T cell receptor (beta chain) with many counts. Time point in this sample: sample taken at primary tumor resection. The sequenced material consisted of unsorted whole RNA from tumor, nontumor lung or frozen PBMC. The record originates from a study of spatial heterogeneity in lung cancer. TCRdb passed the 5' RACE reads through MiXCR, listing each CDR3 protein once. Altogether 80,000 to 95,000 distinct CDR3 sequences are present, around 8.6% being singletons, with the ten largest covering about 7.1%. Germline lookup yields CDR1 PRHDT and CDR2 FYEKMQ (reference sequence). The CDR3 is made up of 11 amino acids. V lost 0 bases and J 7 bases, leaving 3 bases between the germline ends.

This TCR derives from a male donor with early-stage non-small cell lung cancer. The sequences come from PBMCs, collected at surgery. The chain is built from TRBV13 and TRBJ1-2; no clear D. CDR3 DNA: TGTGCCAGCAGCTTAGGTCCTGGCTACACCTTC. Translated, it gives CASSLGPGYTF. Filled out from reference TRBV13 and TRBJ1-2, the complete variable domain reads AAGVIQSPRHLIKEKRETATLKCYPIPRHDTVYWYQQGPGQDPQFLISFYEKMQSDKGSIPDRFSAQQFSDYHSELNMSSLELGDSALYFCASSLGPGYTFGSGTRLTVV.